This T cell receptor beta chain was observed in a study of regulatory T cells in long-lasting Graves disease. This CDR3 is 14 amino acids long. This clonotype was picked up many times. One end of the junction does not line up with germline, which may come from a read error. Time point indicated: persistent/refractory GD, antithyroid drugs over 5 years with positive TRAb. Extracted PBMC RNA gave rise to the TCR library. The authors built TCR beta libraries using iRepertoire HTBI primers and Arm-PCR of CDR3 regions. TCRdb re-analysed the multiplex PCR reads in MiXCR, keeping a single row per CDR3 protein. The sample contains fewer than 400,000 distinct CDR3 sequences, roughly a fifth of which appear only once.

This specimen was peripheral blood mononuclear cells (PBMCs), taken when the disease was refractory, from a patient treated with antithyroid drugs. The receptor comes from a female donor with Graves disease. The V call is TRBV12-3 or TRBV12-4, the J call TRBJ2-5; 7 nucleotides line up with TRBD1. The CDR3: CASSLGQAQGTQYF. CDR3 DNA: TGTGCCAGCAGCCTAGGACAGGCGCAAGGGACCCAGTACTTC.